Each of the 3 T cell receptor beta chains below was sequenced from the same sample in a study of vaccination effects on CD4 cells after COVID-19. Using immunoSEQ multiplex PCR, the repertoire was profiled, and TCRdb retains in-frame clones only, with some absent. Among about 37,000 clones listed, roughly 74% were seen once. Antigens of these TCRs are unknown. Isolating CD4+ T cells followed approximately 10 days of culture. The sample consisted of CD4+ T cells from PBMCs cultured without peptide, taken before COVID-19 vaccination. Source of these receptors: a human donor who received a COVID-19 vaccine.

The chain carries TRBV28 and TRBJ1-2, with TRBD1 matching 7 bases. The CDR3 is 12 amino acids. The trim removed 8 bases at V and 4 bases at J, leaving 4 bases unmatched. Germline V gene sequence: CDR1 MDHEN, CDR2 SYDVKM. The CDR3 DNA reads TGTGCCAGCCGAGACAGGGTCTATGGCTACACCTTC. It specifies CASRDRVYGYTF.

The chain has TRBV27 and TRBJ1-1; D gene uncertain. The CDR3 loop spans 13 amino acids. Germline CDR1 is MNHEY and CDR2 is SMNVEV (reference sequence). Between the trimmed V and J ends, which lost 4 bases and 0 bases, there was a span of 6 bases. CDR3 bases: TGTGCCAGCAGTTCTGCCATGAACACTGAAGCTTTCTTT. Translating gives CASSSAMNTEAFF.

The CDR3 is CAWSPGPGELFF. Here the CDR3 DNA reads TGTGCCTGGAGTCCGGGTCCCGGGGAGCTGTTTTTT. The genes are TRBV30 and TRBJ2-2; the D is unclear. V was shortened by 2 bases and J by 6 bases, with 7 bases between the two germline ends. This CDR3 is built from 12 residues. Germline loops: CDR1 GTSNPN, CDR2 SVGIG (reference sequence). Using reference TRBV30 and TRBJ2-2 for the parts outside the CDR3, the full variable domain is SQTIHQWPATLVQPVGSPLSLECTVEGTSNPNLYWYRQAAGRGLQLLFYSVGIGQISSEVPQNLSASRPQDRQFILSSKKLLLSDSGFYLCAWSPGPGELFFGEGSRLTVL.